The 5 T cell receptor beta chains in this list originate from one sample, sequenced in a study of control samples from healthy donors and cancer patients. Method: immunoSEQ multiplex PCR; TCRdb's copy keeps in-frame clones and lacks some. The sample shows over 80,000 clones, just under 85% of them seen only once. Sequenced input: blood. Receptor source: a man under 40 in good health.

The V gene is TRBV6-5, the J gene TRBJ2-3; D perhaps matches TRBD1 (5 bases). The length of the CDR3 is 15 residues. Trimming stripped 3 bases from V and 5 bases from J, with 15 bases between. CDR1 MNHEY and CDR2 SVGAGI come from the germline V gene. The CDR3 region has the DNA TGTGCCAGCAGTTATAGGGGTGCAAGGCAAGATACGCAGTATTTT. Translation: CASSYRGARQDTQYF.

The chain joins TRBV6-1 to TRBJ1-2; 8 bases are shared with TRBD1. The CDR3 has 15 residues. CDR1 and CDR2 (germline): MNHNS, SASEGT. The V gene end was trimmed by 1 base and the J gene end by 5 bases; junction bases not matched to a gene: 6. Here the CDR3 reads CASSEETGVGYGYTF. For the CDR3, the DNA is TGTGCCAGCAGTGAAGAGACAGGGGTGGGATATGGCTACACCTTC.

The CDR3 sequence is CASSLRGRDTEAFF. CDR3 in DNA: TGCGCCAGCAGCTTAAGGGGGCGAGACACTGAAGCTTTCTTT. The V gene is TRBV5-1, the J gene TRBJ1-1; the match to TRBD1 covers 7 bases. The length of the CDR3 is 14 residues. Germline V CDR1 and CDR2: SGHRS, YFSETQ. The ends lost 2 bases at V and 3 bases at J; junction bases unmatched: 4.

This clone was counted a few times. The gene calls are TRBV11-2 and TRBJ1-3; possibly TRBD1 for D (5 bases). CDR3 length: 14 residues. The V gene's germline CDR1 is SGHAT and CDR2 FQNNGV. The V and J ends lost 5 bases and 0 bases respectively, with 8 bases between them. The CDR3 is CASSPGSSGNTIYF. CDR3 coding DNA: TGTGCCAGCAGCCCAGGGAGCTCTGGAAACACCATATATTTT.

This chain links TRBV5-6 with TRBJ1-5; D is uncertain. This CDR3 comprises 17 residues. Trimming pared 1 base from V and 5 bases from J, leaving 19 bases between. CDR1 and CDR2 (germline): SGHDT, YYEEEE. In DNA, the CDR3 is TGTGCCAGCAGCTTGTATGATTCGAGAGGGAGGGATCAGCCCCAGCATTTT. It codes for CASSLYDSRGRDQPQHF.